The clone carrying this TCR beta chain came up many times. What it binds is unknown. Trimming cost V 6 bases and J 1 base, with 9 bases left between them. Germline V CDR1 and CDR2: SGHTA, FQGNSA. The CDR3 totals 13 residues. The data were obtained in a study of blood T cells in healthy people across ages. Study background: When template switching was applied, about one barcoded beta molecule was captured per two T cells.

Whole-study results and caveats: Higher naive T cell percentage went strongly together with higher TCR beta diversity.

Using a J-beta primer mix together with a sample-barcoded 5' primer, a second PCR was run for roughly 7 to 11 cycles. Using its own MiXCR run on the 5' RACE reads, TCRdb lists one record per CDR3 protein. Of some 1.4 million distinct CDR3 sequences listed, approximately 38% are singletons. The sequencing input was blood. This clonotype originated in a woman between 18 and 29 years old in good health. This chain uses TRBV7-2 with TRBJ1-1; D call uncertain. CDR3 coding DNA: TGTGCCAGCAGTTTCAGCCCGAACACTGAAGCTTTCTTT. This codes for CASSFSPNTEAFF.